This TCR beta chain is from a study of shared clonotypes between healthy human individuals. Assay used: immunoSEQ multiplex PCR; TCRdb lists only in-frame clones, some missing. The top ten hold roughly 1.7% of the sample, which has hundreds of thousands of clones, about 74% seen once. About this clone itself: The same CDR3 can be traced to other DNA sequences in this sample.

The receptor was derived from a woman under 40 in good health. The sequenced material came from memory CD4+ T cells sorted from blood. Subset: CD45RA-negative fraction.

The CDR3 coding sequence is TGTGCCAGCAGGGAGGGACAGGGGATGTATAATGAGCAGTTCTTC. This codes for CASREGQGMYNEQFF. The V gene is TRBV27, the J gene TRBJ2-1; 10 bases fit TRBD1. CDR1 is MNHEY, CDR2 SMNVEV, per germline (reference sequence). The CDR3 is made up of 15 amino acids. V lost 6 bases, J lost 7 bases, and 9 bases stayed unmatched.